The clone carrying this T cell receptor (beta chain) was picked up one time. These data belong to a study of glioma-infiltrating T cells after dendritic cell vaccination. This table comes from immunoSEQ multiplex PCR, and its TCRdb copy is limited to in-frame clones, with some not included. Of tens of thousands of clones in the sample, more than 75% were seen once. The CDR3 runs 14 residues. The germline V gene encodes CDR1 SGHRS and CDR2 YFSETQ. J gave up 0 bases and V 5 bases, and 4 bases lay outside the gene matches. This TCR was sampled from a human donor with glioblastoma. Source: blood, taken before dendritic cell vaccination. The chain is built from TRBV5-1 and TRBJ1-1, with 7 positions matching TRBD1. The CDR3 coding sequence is TGCGCCAGCAGGGCGGGACAGCTGAACACTGAAGCTTTCTTT. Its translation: CASRAGQLNTEAFF.